These 24 T cell receptor beta chains were sequenced from one sample in a study of cytomegalovirus exposure and HLA in healthy donors (TCRdb year 2017). Receptor libraries were prepared by the immunoSEQ multiplex PCR assay. Sourced from immuneACCESS, this table was stored by TCRdb with only in-frame sequences that have V and J called. A share of the clones is absent; for the studies checked, an unresolved V gene accounts for under half, and the remainder has no known explanation. The sample records 95,000 to 150,000 clones, 70% to 90% of which are singletons. The top ten clonotypes cover approximately 2.3% of the sample. Sequencing used PBMCs. These receptor sequences come from a woman aged 25 to 39 in good health and CMV-seronegative.

This clone was seen just once. This chain's CDR3 is CASSPEHGGETQYF. The CDR3 DNA reads as TGTGCCAGCTCACCGGAGCACGGAGGAGAGACCCAGTACTTC. This sequence joins TRBV18 and TRBJ2-5; D might be TRBD2 (5 bases). Between the trimmed V and J ends, which lost 3 bases and 4 bases, there was a span of 12 bases. CDR3 length: 14 amino acids. Germline V CDR1 and CDR2: KGHSH, LQKENI.

In this sample, this clone turned up once. The rearrangement uses TRBV9 and TRBJ2-5; 15 nucleotides line up with TRBD2. The CDR3 extends over 17 amino acids. The germline gives CDR1 SGDLS, CDR2 YYNGEE. V lost 0 bases and J lost 2; bases outside the gene matches: 2. The DNA of the CDR3 is TGTGCCAGCAGCGTAGGGACTAGCGGGGGGGTTCAAGAGACCCAGTACTTC. This gives the protein CASSVGTSGGVQETQYF.

The chain recombines TRBV7-2 with TRBJ2-1, with TRBD1 as a possible D gene (6 bases). CDR1 SGHTA and CDR2 FQGNSA come from the germline V gene. The ends were cut back, 5 bases at V and 2 bases at J, with 13 bases in the middle. The CDR3 has 15 residues. The DNA of the CDR3 is TGTGCCAGCAGCCCTATCGGGACACCCTACAATGAGCAGTTCTTC. Translating gives CASSPIGTPYNEQFF.

CDR3 region: CASSRGQGGYEQYF. The CDR3 DNA is TGTGCCAGCAGTCGTGGACAGGGTGGATACGAGCAGTACTTC. The V call is TRBV6-5, the J call TRBJ2-7, with TRBD1 identical over 8 bases. Germline loops: CDR1 MNHEY, CDR2 SVGAGI. CDR3 size: 14 residues. V lost 5 bases to trimming and J lost 4 bases; unmatched junction nucleotides: 7.

The chain uses TRBV18 and TRBJ2-3, with D unclear. Germline CDR1 and CDR2: KGHSH and LQKENI. The CDR3 has 12 residues. V shed 3 bases and J shed 3 bases, with 4 bases lying between them. The CDR3 here is CASSPETDTQYF. CDR3 bases: TGTGCCAGCTCACCGGAGACAGATACGCAGTATTTT. The full variable domain, rest sourced from reference TRBV18 and TRBJ2-3, is NAGVMQNPRHLVRRRGQEARLRCSPMKGHSHVYWYRQLPEEGLKFMVYLQKENIIDESGMPKERFSAEFPKEGPSILRIQQVVRGDSAAYFCASSPETDTQYFGPGTRLTVL.

As DNA, the CDR3 is TGTGCCAGCAGTTTGGACAGGGAAACCGGGGAGCTGTTTTTT. Translation gives CASSLDRETGELFF. The chain is built from TRBV27 and TRBJ2-2; 8 bases fit TRBD1. The CDR3 runs to 14 residues. Germline-derived CDR1 and CDR2 are MNHEY and SMNVEV (reference sequence). Trimming at V came to 3 bases and at J to 5 bases, leaving 2 bases not matched to a gene.

The rearrangement uses TRBV28 and TRBJ2-1; 8 bases match TRBD1. Looked up from germline, CDR1 is MDHEN and CDR2 is SYDVKM. This CDR3 contains 16 residues. Trimming at V came to 6 bases and at J to 0 bases, leaving 7 bases not matched to a gene. The CDR3 coding sequence is TGTGCCAGCAGCCCGATGACAGGGGTCTCCTACAATGAGCAGTTCTTC. It codes for CASSPMTGVSYNEQFF.

The V call is TRBV5-1, the J call TRBJ2-3; 8 nucleotides match TRBD2. CDR3 size: 13 residues. The V gene end was trimmed by 5 bases and the J gene end by 5 bases; junction bases not matched to a gene: 4. The germline CDR1 and CDR2 sequences are SGHRS and YFSETQ. The CDR3 sequence is CASRKAGVDTQYF. In DNA, the CDR3 is TGCGCCAGCAGAAAAGCGGGGGTAGATACGCAGTATTTT.

CDR3: CASSVGRGGAYEQYF. The CDR3 nucleotides are TGTGCCAGCAGCGTAGGGCGGGGGGGCGCGTACGAGCAGTACTTC. V and J are TRBV9 and TRBJ2-7, with 9 bases fitting TRBD2. The CDR3 covers 15 residues. V shed 0 bases and J 4 bases; nucleotides not matched to a gene: 5. Germline V CDR1 and CDR2: SGDLS, YYNGEE.

V usage is TRBV25-1 and J usage is TRBJ2-2; D perhaps matches TRBD2 (5 bases). The CDR3 is 17 residues long. The germline gives CDR1 MGHDK, CDR2 SYGVNS. Trimming stripped 2 bases from V and 2 bases from J, with 15 bases between. CDR3 in amino acids: CASSERTGSPNTGELFF. In DNA, the CDR3 is TGTGCCAGCAGTGAACGTACGGGGTCACCTAACACCGGGGAGCTGTTTTTT.

Notes on this clone: The sample contains more than one DNA sequence encoding this CDR3. The chain couples TRBV2 to TRBJ2-5, with D unresolved. This CDR3 is built from 11 residues. In germline, CDR1 is SNHLY, CDR2 FYNNEI. The V end was cut by 6 bases, the J end by 0 bases, with 2 bases between. The CDR3 spells CASSYQETQYF. The CDR3 DNA follows: TGTGCCAGCAGCTACCAAGAGACCCAGTACTTC.

The chain joins TRBV19 to TRBJ1-4; 9 nucleotides align to TRBD1. V lost 5 bases to trimming and J lost 8 bases; unmatched junction nucleotides: 15. Germline-derived CDR1 and CDR2 are LNHDA and SQIVND (reference sequence). The CDR3 is 17 residues long. The CDR3 DNA reads TGTGCCAGTAGTTCTCCTCCCGGGACAGGGCCAGGGGAAAAACTGTTTTTT. This codes for CASSSPPGTGPGEKLFF.

The chain joins TRBV19 to TRBJ1-6; D possibly corresponds to TRBD1 (5 bases). The CDR3 has 14 residues. Trimming took 3 bases from V and 8 from J, leaving 11 bases between them. CDR1 is LNHDA and CDR2 is SQIVND in the germline V gene (reference sequence). This CDR3 reads CASSILDSDSPLHF. For the CDR3, the DNA is TGTGCCAGTAGTATTTTAGACAGCGATTCACCCCTCCACTTT. Filled out from reference TRBV19 and TRBJ1-6, the complete variable domain reads DGGITQSPKYLFRKEGQNVTLSCEQNLNHDAMYWYRQDPGQGLRLIYYSQIVNDFQKGDIAEGYSVSREKKESFPLTVTSAQKNPTAFYLCASSILDSDSPLHFGNGTRLTVT.

The rearrangement uses TRBV11-3 and TRBJ2-7; a possible D gene is TRBD2 (5 bases). Germline lookup yields CDR1 SGHNT and CDR2 YENEEA. The CDR3 covers 11 residues. The V and J ends lost 8 bases and 6 bases respectively, with 11 bases between them. CDR3 in amino acids: CASAVRGEQYF. CDR3 DNA: TGTGCCAGCGCTGTCCGGGGCGAGCAGTACTTC.

The chain couples TRBV19 to TRBJ1-2, with 9 positions matching TRBD1. The CDR3 extends over 13 amino acids. Germline lookup yields CDR1 LNHDA and CDR2 SQIVND (reference sequence). The V segment lost 3 bases and the J segment 10 bases; nucleotides outside the gene matches: 6. As DNA, the CDR3 is TGTGCCAGTAGTATGGGGACAGGGAAATTCTACACCTTC. This gives the protein CASSMGTGKFYTF.

The J gene is TRBJ2-2, the V gene TRBV27; tentative D call: TRBD2 (7 bases). Looked up from germline, CDR1 is MNHEY and CDR2 is SMNVEV (reference sequence). Trimming left V 4 bases short and J 6 bases short, with 15 bases between. The CDR3 spans 15 residues. CDR3 DNA sequence: TGTGCCAGCAGTTCTCTCGGGGGGCTTCCCGGGGAGCTGTTTTTT. This translates into CASSSLGGLPGELFF.

The chain recombines TRBV7-2 with TRBJ2-2; D ambiguous. CDR1 SGHTA and CDR2 FQGNSA come from the germline V gene. Trimming shortened V by 5 bases and J by 4 bases, and 11 bases separated the two germline ends. This CDR3 has 14 residues. DNA of the CDR3: TGTGCCAGCAGCCCCAACTCCCCCACCGGGGAGCTGTTTTTT. As protein: CASSPNSPTGELFF.

V is TRBV4-1 and J is TRBJ2-3; TRBD2 aligns across 8 bases. The CDR3 spans 16 residues. After removal of 0 bases from V and 3 bases from J, the junction contained 5 bases not matched to a gene. CDR1 MGHRA and CDR2 YSYEKL come from the germline V gene. Here the CDR3 reads CASSQEGTSGTDTQYF. The CDR3 DNA is TGCGCCAGCAGCCAAGAAGGAACTAGCGGTACAGATACGCAGTATTTT.

This sequence joins TRBV5-1 and TRBJ2-2, with no clear D. CDR3 length: 15 residues. Germline CDR1 reads SGHRS; CDR2 reads YFSETQ. V lost 1 base, J lost 2 bases, and 9 bases lay in between. Here the CDR3 reads CASSLLKKNTGELFF. Here the CDR3 DNA reads TGCGCCAGCAGCTTGCTAAAAAAAAACACCGGGGAGCTGTTTTTT.

V is TRBV7-2 and J is TRBJ2-7, with D perhaps matching TRBD2 (7 bases). Germline V gene lookup returns CDR1 SGHTA and CDR2 FQGNSA. Trimming took off 5 bases at V and 4 bases at J, with 21 bases between the two ends. The length of the CDR3 is 16 residues. The CDR3 sequence is CASSPLGGGSLYEQYF. CDR3 nucleotides: TGTGCCAGCAGCCCCCTGGGAGGGGGATCCTTGTACGAGCAGTACTTC.

This rearrangement joins TRBV5-1 to TRBJ1-2; maybe TRBD1 (6 bases). The V and J ends lost 3 bases and 4 bases respectively, with 10 bases between them. CDR3 length equals 13 residues. Germline lookup yields CDR1 SGHRS and CDR2 YFSETQ. CDR3 nucleotides: TGCGCCAGCAGCTCAGGGGTGGGCTATGGCTACACCTTC. Residues: CASSSGVGYGYTF.

This clone has only a few counts. The chain carries TRBV6-5 and TRBJ2-7; 7 nucleotides agree with TRBD2. The CDR3 covers 15 residues. Germline CDR1 is MNHEY and CDR2 is SVGAGI. The V and J ends lost 5 bases and 0 bases, in that order; junction bases with no gene match: 7. The CDR3 nucleotides are TGTGCCAGCAGTGTCGTTCGCGGGAGCTCCTACGAGCAGTACTTC. Encoded protein: CASSVVRGSSYEQYF.

In this sample, this clone turned up a few times. V usage is TRBV30 and J usage is TRBJ2-7; D gene uncertain. The CDR3 has 11 amino acids. Germline V lookup: CDR1 GTSNPN, CDR2 SVGIG (reference sequence). The V end was cut by 5 bases, the J end by 4 bases, with 9 bases between. The CDR3 region is CAWGPEYEQYF. CDR3 in DNA: TGTGCCTGGGGTCCAGAATACGAGCAGTACTTC.

This clone was found once. The V call is TRBV11-2, the J call TRBJ1-2; perhaps TRBD1 as D (5 bases). CDR3 length: 15 amino acids. Trimming cost V 5 bases and J 2 bases, with 15 bases left between them. CDR1 is SGHAT, CDR2 FQNNGV, per germline. CDR3 in amino acids: CASSTFKTENYGYTF. The DNA for the CDR3 is TGTGCCAGCAGCACTTTTAAGACAGAGAACTATGGCTACACCTTC.